Each of the 3 T cell receptor beta chains below was sequenced from the same sample in a study of identical twins. TCRdb called the 5' RACE reads again in MiXCR, with one record for every CDR3 protein. The sample lists about 210,000 distinct CDR3 sequences, 9.4% occurring once. What was sequenced was memory (CD45RO+) T cells sorted from blood. These receptors were taken from a woman under 30 in good health.

The chain joins TRBV12-3 or TRBV12-4 to TRBJ1-5, with 7 bases identical to TRBD1. V lost 5 bases, J lost 5 bases, and 9 bases stayed unmatched. CDR3 length: 15 amino acids. The CDR3 nucleotides read TGTGCCAGCAGTCCGACCCGACAGGGAGATCAGCCCCAGCATTTT. This gives the protein CASSPTRQGDQPQHF.

The genes are TRBV25-1 and TRBJ1-2; D gene uncertain. V was cut by 2 bases and J by 4 bases, with 5 bases left in between. This CDR3 region has 12 residues. Germline loops: CDR1 MGHDK, CDR2 SYGVNS. CDR3 in amino acids: CASSESLYGYTF. The CDR3, as DNA: TGTGCCAGCAGTGAAAGTCTCTATGGCTACACCTTC.

This clonotype was counted ten times or more. V usage is TRBV12-3 or TRBV12-4 and J usage is TRBJ1-5; D remains ambiguous. The CDR3 has 14 residues. V lost 4 bases to trimming and J lost 7 bases, with 14 bases between them. The CDR3 protein is CASSSAAEGQPQHF. DNA for the CDR3: TGTGCCAGCAGTTCCGCGGCAGAGGGCCAGCCCCAGCATTTT.